Detailed here is one T cell receptor (beta chain). As yet, its antigen is unknown. This specimen comes from a study of OX40 agonist ivuxolimab in advanced cancers. In the study overall: People in dose escalation had one of these cancers: hepatocellular carcinoma, melanoma, renal cell or head and neck cancer. Two cutaneous melanoma patients and one hepatocellular carcinoma patient, three in all, had partial responses.

V was trimmed by 1 base and J by 11 bases, leaving 8 bases between them. CDR3 size: 11 residues. Germline V gene sequence: CDR1 SGHAT, CDR2 FQNNGV. The assay was immunoSEQ multiplex PCR, and TCRdb's table has in-frame clones only and misses some. The table records roughly 20,000 clones, roughly 82% of them present only once. General study points: The study observed clonal expansion of CD4+ and CD8+ blood T cells by week 6 at 0.1 to 3.0 mg/kg.

The sample in question was CD4+ or CD8+ T cells sorted from blood, obtained in a trial of the OX40 agonist ivuxolimab. The receptor was derived from an adult with an advanced solid tumor such as melanoma, head and neck, liver or kidney cancer. The chain uses TRBV11-2 and TRBJ1-1, with a weak D call TRBD1 (5 bases). CDR3 in amino acids: CASSLGGGAFF. The DNA for the CDR3 is TGTGCCAGCAGCTTAGGGGGCGGCGCTTTCTTT.